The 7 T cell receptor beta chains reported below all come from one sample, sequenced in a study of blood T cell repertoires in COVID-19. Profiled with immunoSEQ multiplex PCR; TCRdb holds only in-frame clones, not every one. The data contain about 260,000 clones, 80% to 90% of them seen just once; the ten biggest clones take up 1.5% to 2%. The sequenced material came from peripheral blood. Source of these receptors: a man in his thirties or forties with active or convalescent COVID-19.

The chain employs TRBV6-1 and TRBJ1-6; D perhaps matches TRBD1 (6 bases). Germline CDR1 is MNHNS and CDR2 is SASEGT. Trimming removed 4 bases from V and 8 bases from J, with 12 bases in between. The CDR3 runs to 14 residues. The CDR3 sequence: CASSVQGEDSPLHF. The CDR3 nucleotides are TGTGCCAGCAGTGTACAGGGTGAGGATTCACCCCTCCACTTT.

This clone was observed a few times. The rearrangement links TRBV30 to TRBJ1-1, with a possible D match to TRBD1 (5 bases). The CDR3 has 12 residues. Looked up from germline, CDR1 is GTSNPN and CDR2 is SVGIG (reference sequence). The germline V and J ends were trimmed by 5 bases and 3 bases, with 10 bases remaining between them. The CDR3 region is CAWSPGDTEAFF. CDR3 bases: TGTGCCTGGTCGCCGGGGGACACTGAAGCTTTCTTT.

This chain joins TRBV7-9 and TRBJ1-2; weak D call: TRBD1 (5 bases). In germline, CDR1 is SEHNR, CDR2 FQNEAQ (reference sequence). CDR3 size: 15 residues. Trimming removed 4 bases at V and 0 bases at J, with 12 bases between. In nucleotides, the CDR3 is TGTGCCAGCAGCTCTGCAGGGAATTCTAACTATGGCTACACCTTC. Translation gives CASSSAGNSNYGYTF.

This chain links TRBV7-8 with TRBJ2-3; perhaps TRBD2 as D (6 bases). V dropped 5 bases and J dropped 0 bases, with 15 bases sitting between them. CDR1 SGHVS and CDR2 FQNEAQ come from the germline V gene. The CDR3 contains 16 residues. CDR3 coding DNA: TGTGCCAGCAGCCGCACCAGTAGCGGAAGCACAGATACGCAGTATTTT. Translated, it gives CASSRTSSGSTDTQYF.

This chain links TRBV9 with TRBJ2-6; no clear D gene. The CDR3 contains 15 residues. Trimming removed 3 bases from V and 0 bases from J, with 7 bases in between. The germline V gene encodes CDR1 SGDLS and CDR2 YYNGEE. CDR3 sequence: CASSARISGANVLTF. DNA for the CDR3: TGTGCCAGCAGCGCGAGGATCTCTGGGGCCAACGTCCTGACTTTC.

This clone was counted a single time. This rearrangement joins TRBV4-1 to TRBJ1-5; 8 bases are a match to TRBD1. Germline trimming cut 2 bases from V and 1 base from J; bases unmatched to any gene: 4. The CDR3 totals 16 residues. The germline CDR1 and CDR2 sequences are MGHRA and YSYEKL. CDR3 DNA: TGCGCCAGCAGCCAAACCGGGACAGGCAGCAATCAGCCCCAGCATTTT. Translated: CASSQTGTGSNQPQHF.

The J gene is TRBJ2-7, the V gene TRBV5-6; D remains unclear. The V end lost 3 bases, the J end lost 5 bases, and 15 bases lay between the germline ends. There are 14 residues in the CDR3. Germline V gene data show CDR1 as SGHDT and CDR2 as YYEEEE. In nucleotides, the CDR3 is TGTGCCAGCAGCTCAATGTCGGGTTGGGACGAGCAGTACTTC. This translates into CASSSMSGWDEQYF.